This T cell receptor (beta chain) was identified in a study of T cell responses to AZD1222 COVID-19 vaccine. Study-level findings and limits: The CD4 TCRs associated with vaccination extended across spike and predominated at 160-218 and 743-854. There were mostly white British donors and more females than males, and clonal diversity was possibly underestimated. The study found Spike-specific TCR breadth and depth rose after two AZD1222 doses. Just a handful of AZD1222 recipients tested seropositive at baseline.

Produced via immunoSEQ multiplex PCR; TCRdb's table is partial and in-frame only. This table holds 100,000 to 150,000 clones, approximately 89% found once. Worth noting for this clone: The antigen is undetermined.

Germline V gene data show CDR1 as SEHNR and CDR2 as FQNEAQ (reference sequence). V lost 4 bases to trimming and J lost 2 bases; unmatched junction nucleotides: 5. This CDR3 contains 15 residues. The TCR originated in an adult in good health. V usage is TRBV7-9 and J usage is TRBJ2-7; 10 positions match TRBD1. The sample consisted of peripheral blood, taken on day 0 of AZD1222 vaccination. The CDR3 sequence: CASSSFGTGAYEQYF. CDR3 bases: TGTGCCAGCAGCTCGTTCGGGACAGGGGCCTACGAGCAGTACTTC.